This TCR beta chain comes out of a study of blood T cell repertoires in COVID-19. The protocol was immunoSEQ multiplex PCR, while the TCRdb copy is restricted to in-frame clones and leaves out a portion. The sample lists over 80,000 clones, 75% to 85% occurring once. Between the trimmed V and J ends, which lost 0 bases and 5 bases, there was a span of 12 bases. From germline, CDR1 is SGHRS and CDR2 YFSETQ. CDR3 length: 15 amino acids. This TCR came from an elderly woman with active or convalescent COVID-19. Sequencing was performed on peripheral blood. J is TRBJ2-1 and V is TRBV5-1, with D perhaps matching TRBD1 (5 bases). CDR3 protein: CASSLAARTHNEQFF. CDR3 nucleotides: TGCGCCAGCAGCTTGGCGGCTCGGACACACAATGAGCAGTTCTTC.